This is a list of T cell receptor beta chains from one sample in a study of blood T cells in healthy people across ages. TCRdb reprocessed the 5' RACE reads via MiXCR and lists one record per CDR3 protein. This table has 910,000 or so distinct CDR3 sequences, just over 50% appearing once. What was sequenced was blood. The receptors stem from a woman in her sixties in good health. Each CDR3 is given with its conserved first and last residue. Fields, in order: D gene, clone size, V gene, J gene, CDR3 length, CDR3 DNA, CDR3 protein. A D gene is named only where the DNA matches it firmly. The size field is filled for only some rows; it gives once, few, many or a size class.

D: TRBD2
size: .
V: TRBV4-2
J: TRBJ2-5
length: 16
DNA: TGTGCCAGCAGCCAATTCAGCGGGAGGGCCTCGGAGACCCAGTACTTC
CDR3: CASSQFSGRASETQYF

D: .
size: .
V: TRBV29-1
J: TRBJ2-1
length: 12
DNA: TGCAGACGAAGGGGGACCTACAATGAGCAGTTCTTC
CDR3: CRRRGTYNEQFF

D: TRBD2
size: few
V: TRBV20-1
J: TRBJ2-3
length: 14
DNA: TGCAGTGCTAGATCTAGCGGGAGGGCAGATACGCAGTATTTT
CDR3: CSARSSGRADTQYF

D: .
size: .
V: TRBV6-5
J: TRBJ2-1
length: 16
DNA: TGTGCCAGCAGGCCCTTTAGAGCCGTCAGAAATAATGAGCAGTTCTTC
CDR3: CASRPFRAVRNNEQFF

D: TRBD1
size: .
V: TRBV3-1
J: TRBJ2-5
length: 16
DNA: TGTGCCAGCAGCCATGGGGCAGGGGGTGTCTGGGAGACCCAGTACTTC
CDR3: CASSHGAGGVWETQYF

D: TRBD2
size: .
V: TRBV28
J: TRBJ2-1
length: 13
DNA: TGTGCCAGTCAAAAAAGCGGGAGGGATGAGCAGTTCTTC
CDR3: CASQKSGRDEQFF

D: TRBD2
size: .
V: TRBV24-1
J: TRBJ2-1
length: 15
DNA: TGTGCCACCAGTGACATGGGGCCTAGCGGCAATGAGCAGTTCTTC
CDR3: CATSDMGPSGNEQFF

D: TRBD2
size: .
V: TRBV6-6
J: TRBJ2-3
length: 17
DNA: TGTGCCAGCAGTTACCGTAGCGGGAGGAGGGCTATAGATACGCAGTATTTT
CDR3: CASSYRSGRRAIDTQYF

D: .
size: few
V: TRBV6-1
J: TRBJ2-7
length: 14
DNA: TGTGCCAGCAGCGCCGACGGAATTTCCTACGAGCAGTACTTC
CDR3: CASSADGISYEQYF

D: .
size: few
V: TRBV12-3/TRBV12-4
J: TRBJ1-2
length: 14
DNA: TGTGCCAGCAGTTTAGGCCCCCCAGCCTATGGCTACACCTTC
CDR3: CASSLGPPAYGYTF

D: .
size: few
V: TRBV28
J: TRBJ1-2
length: 15
DNA: TGTGCCAGCAGTTTATGGGCAGCAACCAGGAGTGGCTACACCTTC
CDR3: CASSLWAATRSGYTF

D: TRBD1
size: few
V: TRBV6-6
J: TRBJ2-7
length: 15
DNA: TGTGCCAGCACCTTATCGGGACAGGGGAAAAACGAGCAGTACTTC
CDR3: CASTLSGQGKNEQYF

D: TRBD2
size: .
V: TRBV9
J: TRBJ2-1
length: 15
DNA: TGTGCCAGCAGCCGTAGCGGGATGGGGGGGAATGAGCAGTTCTTC
CDR3: CASSRSGMGGNEQFF

D: TRBD1
size: few
V: TRBV7-9
J: TRBJ2-7
length: 17
DNA: TGTGCCAGCAGCTTAGGGAGAAGGGACAGGGTCACCTACGAGCAGTACTTC
CDR3: CASSLGRRDRVTYEQYF

D: TRBD1
size: .
V: TRBV6-1
J: TRBJ2-3
length: 16
DNA: TGTGCCAGCAGCGCCAAGGGACAGGGGTTTTCAGATACGCAGTATTTT
CDR3: CASSAKGQGFSDTQYF

D: TRBD2
size: .
V: TRBV24-1
J: TRBJ2-3
length: 16
DNA: TGTGCCACCACCGGGACTAGCGGGAGCGGATCAGATACGCAGTATTTT
CDR3: CATTGTSGSGSDTQYF

D: TRBD2
size: .
V: TRBV28
J: TRBJ2-3
length: 19
DNA: TGTGCCAGCAGCCTCTCGGGACTAGCGGGAGGGACTAGCACAGATACGCAGTATTTT
CDR3: CASSLSGLAGGTSTDTQYF

D: .
size: .
V: TRBV6-2/TRBV6-3
J: TRBJ2-1
length: 11
DNA: TGTGCCAGCACTGACCTGGTCGAGCAGTTCTTC
CDR3: CASTDLVEQFF

D: TRBD1
size: .
V: TRBV7-9
J: TRBJ1-2
length: 13
DNA: TGTGCCAGCACGGGACAGGCAAACTATGGCTACACCTTC
CDR3: CASTGQANYGYTF

D: TRBD2
size: .
V: TRBV28
J: TRBJ2-7
length: 15
DNA: TGTGCCAGCGTCCAGGGACTAGCGGGAGGATACGAGCAGTACTTC
CDR3: CASVQGLAGGYEQYF

D: .
size: .
V: TRBV5-1
J: TRBJ2-5
length: 14
DNA: TGCGCCAGCAGCTTGAATGGCAGGGAAGAGACCCAGTACTTC
CDR3: CASSLNGREETQYF

D: TRBD2
size: few
V: TRBV28
J: TRBJ2-5
length: 17
DNA: TGTGCCAGCAGCTGGCCCCTCACTAGCGGGAGTTGGGGGGCCCAGTACTTC
CDR3: CASSWPLTSGSWGAQYF

D: TRBD2
size: .
V: TRBV4-1
J: TRBJ2-1
length: 16
DNA: TGCGCCAGCAGCGGGGAGGGACTAGCGGGAGAAAATGAGCAGTTCTTC
CDR3: CASSGEGLAGENEQFF

D: TRBD1
size: .
V: TRBV29-1
J: TRBJ1-2
length: 13
DNA: TGCAGCATTGCCGACAGGGTGGGCTATGGCTACACCTTC
CDR3: CSIADRVGYGYTF

D: .
size: few
V: TRBV12-3/TRBV12-4
J: TRBJ2-1
length: 20
DNA: TGTGCCAGCAGTTTAGACCAGAGTCACTTTAGCGGAAGCTCCTACAATGAGCAGTTCTTC
CDR3: CASSLDQSHFSGSSYNEQFF

D: .
size: many
V: TRBV20-1
J: TRBJ2-7
length: 14
DNA: TGCAGTGCTAGAGATACAAACGGACGCTACGAGCAGTACTTC
CDR3: CSARDTNGRYEQYF

D: .
size: few
V: TRBV25-1
J: TRBJ2-6
length: 15
DNA: TGTGCCAGCAGTGAACCTGATCTTGGGGCCAACGTCCTGACTTTC
CDR3: CASSEPDLGANVLTF

D: .
size: many
V: TRBV4-1
J: TRBJ2-3
length: 13
DNA: TGCGCCAGCAGCCAAGGTCAGGGAGATACGCAGTATTTT
CDR3: CASSQGQGDTQYF